The rows below give T cell receptor beta chains drawn from one sample of a study of cytomegalovirus exposure and HLA in healthy donors. Profiling relied on immunoSEQ multiplex PCR, and the TCRdb table lists in-frame clones only, not all of them. The table lists around 140,000 clones, about three quarters of them singletons. Sequenced: PBMCs. The origin of the receptors is a man aged 45-65 years in good health and CMV-seropositive. Both conserved end residues are part of each CDR3. A D gene is named only where the DNA matches it firmly. Clone size is not always given. Where it is, it says once, few, many or a class for expanded clones.

TRBD1	TRBV12-5	once	TRBJ1-2	TGTGCTAGTGGTTTGGTGACAGGGGGGAATGGCTACACCTTC	CASGLVTGGNGYTF
TRBD1	TRBV29-1	NA	TRBJ2-5	TGCAGCGTTAACAGGGGGCAACAGGAGACCCAGTACTTC	CSVNRGQQETQYF
TRBD2	TRBV5-8	NA	TRBJ2-2	TGTGCCAGCAGCTCACCGGGACTAGCGGGAGGACGGGAGCTGTTTTTT	CASSSPGLAGGRELFF
TRBD1	TRBV7-6	NA	TRBJ1-1	TGTGCCAGCAGCCCCTCTGACAGGGGAGGAAGTGGTACTGAAGCTTTCTTT	CASSPSDRGGSGTEAFF
TRBD1	TRBV5-1	once	TRBJ1-1	TGCGCCAGCAGCCAAGAACGGGACAGGGACGCTTTCTTT	CASSQERDRDAFF
NA	TRBV5-1	once	TRBJ1-1	TGCGCCAGCAGCTTGTGGGAGCAGAACACTGAAGCTTTCTTT	CASSLWEQNTEAFF
TRBD2	TRBV15	NA	TRBJ2-5	TGTGCCACCAGCAGAGATAGGGGAGCGACTAGCGGGGCCCAAGAGACCCAGTACTTC	CATSRDRGATSGAQETQYF
NA	TRBV6-5	NA	TRBJ1-1	TGTGCCAGCAGTTACTCAGAGGGGGTTACTGAAGCTTTCTTT	CASSYSEGVTEAFF
TRBD2	TRBV7-2	NA	TRBJ2-3	TGTGCCAGCAGCTTAGGACTAGCGGCGGATACGCAGTATTTT	CASSLGLAADTQYF
NA	TRBV4-1	NA	TRBJ2-5	TGCGCCAGCAGCCAAGGACTAAGCGCAGGAGAGACCCAGTACTTC	CASSQGLSAGETQYF
TRBD2	TRBV27	once	TRBJ2-3	TGTGCCAGCAGTTTAAGACCGCCTCTAGCGGGCGTCACAGATACGCAGTATTTT	CASSLRPPLAGVTDTQYF
NA	TRBV29-1	once	TRBJ2-7	TGCAGCGCTAGAGCGGAGAAGCCCTACGAGCAGTACTTC	CSARAEKPYEQYF
NA	TRBV19	NA	TRBJ1-1	TGTGCCAGTAAACAGCAGAACACTGAAGCTTTCTTT	CASKQQNTEAFF
TRBD1	TRBV11-1	NA	TRBJ2-7	TGTGCCAGCAGCTTAAGGTCCCAGGGGGCGCGGGAGCAGTACTTC	CASSLRSQGAREQYF
TRBD2	TRBV5-6	NA	TRBJ2-2	TGTGCCAGCAGACCGGGGGGGGGCGCGGACACCGGGGAGCTGTTTTTT	CASRPGGGADTGELFF
TRBD1	TRBV10-3	NA	TRBJ1-5	TGTGCCATCGGAGGGGACAGTCCAAATCAGCCCCAGCATTTT	CAIGGDSPNQPQHF
NA	TRBV6-5	once	TRBJ2-7	TGTGCCAGCAGCCGCGGGACAGCCTACGAGCAGTACTTC	CASSRGTAYEQYF
TRBD1	TRBV2	NA	TRBJ2-5	TGTGCCAGCGGCCGGGACAGACAAGAGACCCAGTACTTC	CASGRDRQETQYF
TRBD2	TRBV2	NA	TRBJ2-7	TGTGCCAGCAGTGATCTCGTAGCGGGAGCAGGCTACGAGCAGTACTTC	CASSDLVAGAGYEQYF
TRBD1	TRBV5-1	once	TRBJ1-2	TGCGCCAGCAGGACGGGGACAGCCTTTTATGGCTACACCTTC	CASRTGTAFYGYTF
TRBD1	TRBV7-8	NA	TRBJ1-1	TGTGCCAGCAGCTTACGGCAGGGGGCCACTGAAGCTTTCTTT	CASSLRQGATEAFF
TRBD2	TRBV5-4	NA	TRBJ2-5	TGTGCCAGCAGCCTAAGTAGCGGGATGGAGACCCAGTACTTC	CASSLSSGMETQYF
TRBD1	TRBV7-2	NA	TRBJ1-1	TGTGCCAGCAGCTTAGCCCAGGGGGCGCAGGGCACTGAAGCTTTCTTT	CASSLAQGAQGTEAFF
NA	TRBV29-1	few	TRBJ2-1	TGCAGCGTTGCCCAAAGAGACTATTTATACAATGAGCAGTTCTTC	CSVAQRDYLYNEQFF
NA	TRBV10-3	NA	TRBJ2-7	TGTACCATCAGTGATGGGCTTGTCTACGAGCAGTACTTC	CTISDGLVYEQYF
NA	TRBV7-8	NA	TRBJ2-1	TGTGCCAGCAGCTTCTCCGGTGAGCAGTTCTTC	CASSFSGEQFF
TRBD1	TRBV27	NA	TRBJ1-5	TGTGCCAGCAGTCGGACAGGGGGCTATCAGCCCCAGCATTTT	CASSRTGGYQPQHF
NA	TRBV5-4	few	TRBJ2-6	TGTGCCAGCAGCTTTGGGGGGGCTGGTGGGGCCAACGTCCTGACTTTC	CASSFGGAGGANVLTF
NA	TRBV7-2	NA	TRBJ2-7	TGTGCCAGCAGCCAAGGGGGTACGGGGGGCGGTTACGAGCAGTACTTC	CASSQGGTGGGYEQYF
TRBD2	TRBV6-6	NA	TRBJ2-2	TGTGCCAGCAACCAGAGAGCGGGAGGCGACGGGGAGCTGTTTTTT	CASNQRAGGDGELFF
NA	TRBV4-1	once	TRBJ2-7	TGCGCCAGCAGCCAAGATGAGCGGAGCTCCTACGAGCAGTACTTC	CASSQDERSSYEQYF
NA	TRBV25-1	NA	TRBJ2-3	TGTGCCAGCAGTGCCACTAGTCTCACAGATACGCAGTATTTT	CASSATSLTDTQYF
TRBD1	TRBV6-1	NA	TRBJ1-4	TGTGCCAGCAGACCACAGGGGGCCGCTAATGAAAAACTGTTTTTT	CASRPQGAANEKLFF
NA	TRBV2	few	TRBJ1-2	TGTGCCAGCAGTGAAGGCAGGGGACCCTATGGCTACACCTTC	CASSEGRGPYGYTF
NA	TRBV5-1	NA	TRBJ2-3	TGCGCCAGCAGCGCACAGGCAGATACGCAGTATTTT	CASSAQADTQYF
TRBD1	TRBV15	few	TRBJ1-4	TGTGCCACCAGCAGAGAGTATATGGACAGGGGAGAGGAAAAACTGTTTTTT	CATSREYMDRGEEKLFF
TRBD2	TRBV7-9	NA	TRBJ2-7	TGTGCCAGCAGCTTGGGGGGTAGCGGGAGAAACGAGCAGTACTTC	CASSLGGSGRNEQYF
NA	TRBV7-9	NA	TRBJ1-1	TGTGCCAGCAGCCCCCGGGAGGGCAGGGCGAACACTGAAGCTTTCTTT	CASSPREGRANTEAFF
TRBD1	TRBV7-2	NA	TRBJ2-1	TGTGCCAGCAGCTTAGCACGGGACAGGGTTGGCAATGAGCAGTTCTTC	CASSLARDRVGNEQFF
NA	TRBV5-4	NA	TRBJ1-1	TGTGCCAGCAGCCCCCCGGGGGTGGGCACTGAAGCTTTCTTT	CASSPPGVGTEAFF
TRBD1	TRBV6-6	NA	TRBJ1-1	TGTGCCAGCAGTTGGGACTCCAGGGGGGCTTTCTTT	CASSWDSRGAFF
NA	TRBV9	once	TRBJ2-5	TGTGCCAGCAGCGTAGGGGTAGCGAGAACCCGGGAGACCCAGTACTTC	CASSVGVARTRETQYF
TRBD1	TRBV7-9	many	TRBJ2-6	TGTGCCAGCAGCTTAATGGACAGGCGTTTTGCTGGGGCCAACGTCCTGACTTTC	CASSLMDRRFAGANVLTF